This entry lists 22 T cell receptor beta chains sequenced from one sample in a study of identical twins. TCRdb reprocessed the 5' RACE reads via MiXCR and lists one record per CDR3 protein. The data show hundreds of thousands of distinct CDR3 sequences, about 9.4% seen once. This sample also appeared in a second study, on yellow fever vaccine responses in identical twins.

Material for sequencing was PBMCs. These receptor sequences come from a woman under 30 in good health.

This clonotype turned up a few times. This chain joins TRBV3-1 and TRBJ2-3, with TRBD1 matching over 8 bases. Germline CDR1 LGHDT, CDR2 YNNKEL (reference sequence). With V trimmed by 2 bases and J by 4 bases, 5 bases remained unmatched. This CDR3 contains 15 residues. The DNA of the CDR3 is TGTGCCAGCAGCCAAACAGGGGGAGGCTCAGATACGCAGTATTTT. Protein sequence: CASSQTGGGSDTQYF.

The chain joins TRBV4-2 to TRBJ1-1, with D unclear. CDR3 size: 15 residues. Trimming took 3 bases from V and 1 from J, leaving 12 bases between them. Germline V gene lookup returns CDR1 LGHNA and CDR2 YNFKEQ. The CDR3 DNA reads TGTGCCAGCAGCCAGAATGAGGTGTCGAACACTGAAGCTTTCTTT. Protein product: CASSQNEVSNTEAFF.

This clonotype was seen only a few times. The V gene is TRBV18, the J gene TRBJ2-5, with D possibly matching TRBD2 (6 bases). In germline, CDR1 is KGHSH, CDR2 LQKENI. V was cut by 0 bases and J by 5 bases, with 10 bases left in between. The CDR3 extends over 14 amino acids. The CDR3 DNA reads TGTGCCAGCTCACCACCGGGGGGTGCGGAGACCCAGTACTTC. This gives the protein CASSPPGGAETQYF. The entire variable domain, with the rest obtained from reference TRBV18 and TRBJ2-5, is as follows: NAGVMQNPRHLVRRRGQEARLRCSPMKGHSHVYWYRQLPEEGLKFMVYLQKENIIDESGMPKERFSAEFPKEGPSILRIQQVVRGDSAAYFCASSPPGGAETQYFGPGTRLLVL.

This clonotype was seen at least ten times. This chain connects TRBV6-1 to TRBJ2-7; D may be TRBD1 or TRBD2 (5 bases each). Germline CDR1 MNHNS, CDR2 SASEGT. This CDR3 has 15 residues. Trimming removed 7 bases at V and 3 bases at J, with 19 bases between. The CDR3 loop is CASTPVAGTSYEQYF. CDR3 sequence (DNA): TGTGCCAGCACCCCCGTGGCAGGGACCAGCTACGAGCAGTACTTC.

This clonotype occurred many times. This sequence joins TRBV6-1 and TRBJ2-2; 9 nucleotides match TRBD1. CDR1 MNHNS and CDR2 SASEGT come from the germline V gene. The CDR3 length is 14 residues. V trimming: 8 bases; J trimming: 0 bases; junction bases outside the gene matches: 1. DNA for the CDR3: TGTGCCAGCCGACAGGGGGCGAACACCGGGGAGCTGTTTTTT. Residues: CASRQGANTGELFF.

This clonotype has just a few counts. The rearrangement joins TRBV20-1 to TRBJ2-7, with 8 bases identical to TRBD2. The CDR3 totals 15 residues. Trimming at V came to 0 bases and at J to 4 bases, leaving 8 bases not matched to a gene. Per germline, CDR1 DFQATT and CDR2 SNEGSKA (reference sequence). The CDR3 loop reads CSARDVGRGRYEQYF. The DNA of the CDR3 is TGCAGTGCTAGAGATGTCGGGAGGGGACGTTACGAGCAGTACTTC.

The chain is built from TRBV7-9 and TRBJ2-3; D tentatively reads TRBD1 or TRBD2 (6 bases each). CDR1 and CDR2 from the germline V gene are SEHNR and FQNEAQ (reference sequence). V was shortened by 6 bases and J by 4 bases, with 8 bases between the two germline ends. The CDR3 contains 12 residues. The CDR3: CASRGGSDTQYF. The CDR3 DNA is TGTGCCAGCAGAGGGGGGTCAGATACGCAGTATTTT.

In its sample, this clonotype was seen many times. Sequence at one end of the junction differs from germline and may be a read error. The chain is built from TRBV10-3 and TRBJ2-7; 10 bases line up with TRBD2. This CDR3 spans 19 amino acids. Per germline, CDR1 ENHRY and CDR2 SYGVKD. The CDR3 DNA follows: TGTGCCATCAGTGAGTCGATGGCTAGCGGGAGAACTAGCACCTACGAGCGGTACTTC. Protein sequence: CAISESMASGRTSTYERYF.

Many counts were recorded for this clonotype. This rearrangement joins TRBV29-1 to TRBJ2-1, with a possible D match to TRBD2 (5 bases). This CDR3 contains 12 residues. Germline V gene data show CDR1 as SQVTM and CDR2 as ANQGSEA. V lost 7 bases to trimming and J lost 6 bases, with 13 bases between them. The CDR3 region is CSAEDQTNEQFF. The CDR3 bases are TGCAGCGCGGAGGACCAAACCAATGAGCAGTTCTTC.

This clonotype was counted at least ten times. The chain links TRBV5-1 to TRBJ2-7; no reliable D call. The CDR3 is 11 residues long. V was shortened by 0 bases and J by 6 bases, with 4 bases between the two germline ends. The germline V gene encodes CDR1 SGHRS and CDR2 YFSETQ. In DNA form, the CDR3 reads TGCGCCAGCAGCTTGGATGGCGAGCAGTACTTC. Its protein is CASSLDGEQYF.

The chain has TRBV9 and TRBJ2-5, with TRBD2 identical over 9 bases. V shed 5 bases, J shed 5 bases, and the junction held 7 bases outside the gene matches. CDR1 is SGDLS and CDR2 is YYNGEE in the germline V gene. This CDR3 region has 14 residues. DNA of the CDR3: TGTGCCAGCAGTTTAGGACTAGCGACGGAGACCCAGTACTTC. As protein: CASSLGLATETQYF.

The chain carries TRBV15 and TRBJ2-2, with TRBD2 matching over 8 bases. After removal of 0 bases from V and 9 bases from J, the junction contained 12 bases not matched to a gene. Germline lookup yields CDR1 LNHNV and CDR2 YYDKDF (reference sequence). This CDR3 comprises 17 residues. This chain's CDR3 is CATSREDKTSALRELFF. CDR3 nucleotide sequence: TGTGCCACCAGCAGAGAGGACAAGACTAGCGCCTTAAGGGAGCTGTTTTTT.

This clonotype has more than one count but fewer than ten. The chain has TRBV10-3 and TRBJ2-1, with TRBD2 matching 9 bases. The CDR3 runs to 16 residues. With 11 bases clipped from V and 11 bases from J, the junction kept 22 bases outside the gene matches. Germline CDR1 and CDR2: ENHRY and SYGVKD. The CDR3 nucleotides are TGTGCCGGCACAACGGAAGGGCGGGAGGGCCTTACGCAGCAGTTCTTC. Translating it yields CAGTTEGREGLTQQFF.

The sample holds many counts of this clonotype. The V gene is TRBV12-3 or TRBV12-4, the J gene TRBJ2-7; D not certain. The CDR3 has 14 residues. The V gene lost 3 bases and the J gene lost 2 bases, with 11 bases spanning the gap. The CDR3 region has the DNA TGTGCCAGCAGTTTTTTTGGTAGTACCTACGAGCAGTACTTC. Residues: CASSFFGSTYEQYF.

This clonotype was observed a handful of times. At one end the junction does not follow the germline gene, possibly because of a read error. The V gene is TRBV7-7, the J gene TRBJ2-7; 7 bases line up with TRBD1. Germline lookup yields CDR1 SSHAT and CDR2 FNYEAQ (reference sequence). This CDR3 comprises 13 residues. In nucleotides, the CDR3 is TGTGCTAGCAGCTTAAGACAGGGAATCGAGCAGTACTTC. It encodes CASSLRQGIEQYF.

This clonotype was seen a handful of times. CDR3 sequence (DNA): TGTGCCAGCAGTTCCTTAATACGGTACAATAACTATGGCTACACCTTC. Its translation is CASSSLIRYNNYGYTF. The chain has TRBV27 and TRBJ1-2; D unresolved. Trimming removed 4 bases at V and 1 base at J, with 16 bases between. Germline lookup yields CDR1 MNHEY and CDR2 SMNVEV (reference sequence). The CDR3 runs to 16 residues.

In this sample, this clonotype turned up a few times. In nucleotides, the CDR3 is TGTGCCATCAGTGAGTTGCGCACCGGGGAGCTGTTTTTT. As protein: CAISELRTGELFF. The chain is built from TRBV10-3 and TRBJ2-2; D gene uncertain. The CDR3 consists of 13 residues. The germline CDR1 and CDR2 sequences are ENHRY and SYGVKD. Between the trimmed V and J ends, which lost 1 base and 4 bases, there was a span of 4 bases.

The rearrangement joins TRBV3-1 to TRBJ2-7, with D perhaps TRBD1 (6 bases). The CDR3 has 14 residues. Germline V lookup: CDR1 LGHDT, CDR2 YNNKEL (reference sequence). Deletions cut 1 base from V and 5 bases from J, with 12 bases between. The CDR3 sequence is CASSQGLNRDEQYF. The CDR3 region has the DNA TGTGCCAGCAGCCAAGGACTTAACAGGGACGAGCAGTACTTC.

The CDR3, as DNA: TGTGCCAGCAGCCGGACAGACTCCTATAATTCACCCCTCCACTTT. It translates to CASSRTDSYNSPLHF. This chain joins TRBV25-1 and TRBJ1-6; possible D gene TRBD1, 6 bases. CDR3 length: 15 amino acids. Per germline, CDR1 MGHDK and CDR2 SYGVNS. Trimming removed 6 bases at V and 0 bases at J, with 9 bases between.

The chain joins TRBV20-1 to TRBJ2-1; TRBD2 might be the D (6 bases). CDR1 and CDR2 (germline): DFQATT, SNEGSKA (reference sequence). The length of the CDR3 is 15 residues. Trimming left V 2 bases short and J 1 base short, with 12 bases between. DNA of the CDR3: TGCAGTGCTAGACTTAGAGGAGGGTCCTACAATGAGCAGTTCTTC. Protein: CSARLRGGSYNEQFF.

This clonotype was observed many times. The V gene is TRBV20-1, the J gene TRBJ2-2, with 8 positions matching TRBD2. Trimming at V came to 4 bases and at J to 6 bases, leaving 4 bases not matched to a gene. This CDR3 region has 13 residues. Germline CDR1 reads DFQATT; CDR2 reads SNEGSKA (reference sequence). CDR3 region: CSATRRGAGELFF. The CDR3 DNA reads TGCAGTGCTACTCGGCGGGGGGCCGGGGAGCTGTTTTTT.

This clonotype was detected many times. The chain carries TRBV5-1 and TRBJ1-1, with TRBD1 identical over 7 bases. Losses at the gene ends were 4 bases for V and 1 base for J; bases not matched to a gene: 4. Germline assignment: CDR1 SGHRS and CDR2 YFSETQ. The CDR3 has 14 amino acids. The CDR3 sequence is CASSPGTANTEAFF. CDR3 DNA: TGCGCCAGCAGCCCCGGGACAGCGAACACTGAAGCTTTCTTT.